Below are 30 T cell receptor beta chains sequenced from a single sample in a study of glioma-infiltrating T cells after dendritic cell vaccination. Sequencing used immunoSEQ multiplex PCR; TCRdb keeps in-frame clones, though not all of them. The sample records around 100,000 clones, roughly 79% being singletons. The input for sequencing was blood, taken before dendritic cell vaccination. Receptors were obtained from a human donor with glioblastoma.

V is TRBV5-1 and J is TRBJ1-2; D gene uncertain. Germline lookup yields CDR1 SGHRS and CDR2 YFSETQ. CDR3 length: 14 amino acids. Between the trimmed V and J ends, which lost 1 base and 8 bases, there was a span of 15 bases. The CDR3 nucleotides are TGCGCCAGCAGCTTGCTCCCAGAGCGGATAGGCTACACCTTC. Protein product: CASSLLPERIGYTF.

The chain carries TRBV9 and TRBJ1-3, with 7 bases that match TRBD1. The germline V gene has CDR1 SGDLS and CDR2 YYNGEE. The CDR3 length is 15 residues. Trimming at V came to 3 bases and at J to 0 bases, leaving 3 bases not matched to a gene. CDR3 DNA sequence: TGTGCCAGCAGCGGGGGGGACAGCTCTGGAAACACCATATATTTT. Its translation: CASSGGDSSGNTIYF. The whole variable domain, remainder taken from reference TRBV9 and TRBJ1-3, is DSGVTQTPKHLITATGQRVTLRCSPRSGDLSVYWYQQSLDQGLQFLIQYYNGEERAKGNILERFSAQQFPDLHSELNLSSLELGDSALYFCASSGGDSSGNTIYFGEGSWLTVV.

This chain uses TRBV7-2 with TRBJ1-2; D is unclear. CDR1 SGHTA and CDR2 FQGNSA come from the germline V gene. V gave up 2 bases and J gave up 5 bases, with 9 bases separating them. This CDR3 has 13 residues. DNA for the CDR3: TGTGCCAGCAGCTTAACAACGGGATATGGCTACACCTTC. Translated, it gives CASSLTTGYGYTF.

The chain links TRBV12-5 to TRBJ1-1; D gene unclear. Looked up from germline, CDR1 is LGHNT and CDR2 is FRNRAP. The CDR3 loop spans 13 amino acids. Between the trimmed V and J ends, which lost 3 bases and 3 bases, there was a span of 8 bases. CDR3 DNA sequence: TGTGCTAGTGGTTTAAATGAGGACACTGAAGCTTTCTTT. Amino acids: CASGLNEDTEAFF.

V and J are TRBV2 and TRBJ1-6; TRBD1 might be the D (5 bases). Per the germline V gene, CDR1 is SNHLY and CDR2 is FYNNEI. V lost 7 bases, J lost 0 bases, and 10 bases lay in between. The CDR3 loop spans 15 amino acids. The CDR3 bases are TGTGCCAGCACCTGGGGCGTCTCCTATAATTCACCCCTCCACTTT. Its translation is CASTWGVSYNSPLHF.

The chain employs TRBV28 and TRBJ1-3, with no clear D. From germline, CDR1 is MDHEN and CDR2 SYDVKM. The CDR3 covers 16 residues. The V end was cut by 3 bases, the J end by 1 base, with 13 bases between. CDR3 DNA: TGTGCCAGCAGTTTTACGGGGTCAACGTCTGGAAACACCATATATTTT. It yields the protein CASSFTGSTSGNTIYF.

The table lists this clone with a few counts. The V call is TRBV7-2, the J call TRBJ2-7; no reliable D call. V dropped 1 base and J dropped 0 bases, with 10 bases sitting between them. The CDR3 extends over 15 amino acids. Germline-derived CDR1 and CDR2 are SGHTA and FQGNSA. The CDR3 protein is CASSLGPQNSYEQYF. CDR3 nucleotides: TGTGCCAGCAGCTTAGGACCACAGAACTCCTACGAGCAGTACTTC. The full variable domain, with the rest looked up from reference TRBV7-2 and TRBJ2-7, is GAGVSQSPSNKVTEKGKDVELRCDPISGHTALYWYRQSLGQGLEFLIYFQGNSAPDKSGLPSDRFSAERTGGSVSTLTIQRTQQEDSAVYLCASSLGPQNSYEQYFGPGTRLTVT.

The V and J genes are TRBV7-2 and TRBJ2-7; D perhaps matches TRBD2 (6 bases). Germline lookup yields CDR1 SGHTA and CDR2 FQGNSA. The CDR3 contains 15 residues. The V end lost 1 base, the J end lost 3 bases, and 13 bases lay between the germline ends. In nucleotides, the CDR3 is TGTGCCAGCAGCTTAGAGGCGCGGGGAGACTACGAGCAGTACTTC. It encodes CASSLEARGDYEQYF.

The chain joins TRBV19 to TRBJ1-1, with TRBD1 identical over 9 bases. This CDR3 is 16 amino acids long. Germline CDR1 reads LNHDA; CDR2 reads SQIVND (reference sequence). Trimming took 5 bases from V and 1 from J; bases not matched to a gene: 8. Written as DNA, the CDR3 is TGTGCCAGTAGTCCGATAGACAGGGGGTGGAACACTGAAGCTTTCTTT. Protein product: CASSPIDRGWNTEAFF.

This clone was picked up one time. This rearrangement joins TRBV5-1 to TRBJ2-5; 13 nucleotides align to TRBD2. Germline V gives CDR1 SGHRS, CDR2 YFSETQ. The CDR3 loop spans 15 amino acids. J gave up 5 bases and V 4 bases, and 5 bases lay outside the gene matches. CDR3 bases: TGCGCCAGCAGCGTAGGACTAGCGGGGGCTGAGACCCAGTACTTC. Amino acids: CASSVGLAGAETQYF. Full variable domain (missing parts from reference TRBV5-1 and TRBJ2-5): KAGVTQTPRYLIKTRGQQVTLSCSPISGHRSVSWYQQTPGQGLQFLFEYFSETQRNKGNFPGRFSGRQFSNSRSEMNVSTLELGDSALYLCASSVGLAGAETQYFGPGTRLLVL.

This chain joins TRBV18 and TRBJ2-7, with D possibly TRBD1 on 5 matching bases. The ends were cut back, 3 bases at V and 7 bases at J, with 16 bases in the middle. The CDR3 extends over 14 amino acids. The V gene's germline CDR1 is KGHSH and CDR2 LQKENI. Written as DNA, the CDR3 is TGTGCCAGCTCACCCGGCAGGGAAGGTCGGGAGCAGTACTTC. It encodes CASSPGREGREQYF. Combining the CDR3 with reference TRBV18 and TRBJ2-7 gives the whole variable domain NAGVMQNPRHLVRRRGQEARLRCSPMKGHSHVYWYRQLPEEGLKFMVYLQKENIIDESGMPKERFSAEFPKEGPSILRIQQVVRGDSAAYFCASSPGREGREQYFGPGTRLTVT.

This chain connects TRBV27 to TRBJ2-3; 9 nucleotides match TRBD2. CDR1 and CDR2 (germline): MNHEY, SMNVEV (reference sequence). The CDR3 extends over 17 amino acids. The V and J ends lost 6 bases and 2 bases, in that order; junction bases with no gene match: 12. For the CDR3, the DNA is TGTGCCAGCAGGAGCCTAGGGCTAGCGGGGACCACAGATACGCAGTATTTT. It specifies CASRSLGLAGTTDTQYF.

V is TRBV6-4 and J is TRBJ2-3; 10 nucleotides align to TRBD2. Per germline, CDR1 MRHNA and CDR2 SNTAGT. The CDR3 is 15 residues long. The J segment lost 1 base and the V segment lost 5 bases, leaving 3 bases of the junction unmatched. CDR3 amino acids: CASSSTSGGTDTQYF. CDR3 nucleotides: TGTGCCAGCAGTTCCACTAGCGGGGGCACAGATACGCAGTATTTT.

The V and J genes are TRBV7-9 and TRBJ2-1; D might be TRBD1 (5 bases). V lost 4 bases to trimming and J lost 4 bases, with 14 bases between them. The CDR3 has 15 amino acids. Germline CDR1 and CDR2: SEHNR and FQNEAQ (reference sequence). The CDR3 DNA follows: TGTGCCAGCAGCTCCGACAGAGAGCGTTACAATGAGCAGTTCTTC. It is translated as CASSSDRERYNEQFF.

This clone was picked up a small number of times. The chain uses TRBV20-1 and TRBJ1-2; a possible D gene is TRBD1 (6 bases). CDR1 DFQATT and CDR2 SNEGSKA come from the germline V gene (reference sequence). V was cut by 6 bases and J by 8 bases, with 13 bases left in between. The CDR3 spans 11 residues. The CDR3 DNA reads TGCAGTGCCGACCGGGACAAAGGCTACACCTTC. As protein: CSADRDKGYTF.

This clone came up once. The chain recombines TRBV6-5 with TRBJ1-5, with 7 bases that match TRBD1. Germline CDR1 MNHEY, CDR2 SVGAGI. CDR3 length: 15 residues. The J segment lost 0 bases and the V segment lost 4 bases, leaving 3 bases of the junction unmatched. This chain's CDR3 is CASSFRTGSNQPQHF. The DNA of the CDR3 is TGTGCCAGCAGTTTTCGGACAGGTAGCAATCAGCCCCAGCATTTT.

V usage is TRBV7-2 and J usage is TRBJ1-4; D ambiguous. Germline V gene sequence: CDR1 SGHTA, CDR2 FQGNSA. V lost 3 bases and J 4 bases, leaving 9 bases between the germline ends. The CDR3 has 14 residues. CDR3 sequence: CASSFQANNEKLFF. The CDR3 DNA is TGTGCCAGCAGCTTTCAAGCAAATAATGAAAAACTGTTTTTT.

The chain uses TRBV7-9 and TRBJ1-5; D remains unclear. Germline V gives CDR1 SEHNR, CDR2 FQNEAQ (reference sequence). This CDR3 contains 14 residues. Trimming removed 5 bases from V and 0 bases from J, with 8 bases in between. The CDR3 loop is CASSPAGSNQPQHF. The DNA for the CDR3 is TGTGCCAGCAGCCCTGCGGGTAGCAATCAGCCCCAGCATTTT.

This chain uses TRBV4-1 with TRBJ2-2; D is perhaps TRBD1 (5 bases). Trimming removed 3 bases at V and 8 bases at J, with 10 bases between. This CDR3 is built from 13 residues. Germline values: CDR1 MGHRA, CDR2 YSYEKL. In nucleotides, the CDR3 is TGCGCCAGCAGCCATTTAGGGGCGGGGGAGCTGTTTTTT. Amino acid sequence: CASSHLGAGELFF.

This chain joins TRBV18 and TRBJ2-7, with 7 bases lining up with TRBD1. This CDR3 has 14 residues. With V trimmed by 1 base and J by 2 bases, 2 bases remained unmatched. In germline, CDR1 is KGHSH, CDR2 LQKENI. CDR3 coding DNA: TGTGCCAGCTCACCACAACAGGGGCCCTACGAGCAGTACTTC. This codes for CASSPQQGPYEQYF.

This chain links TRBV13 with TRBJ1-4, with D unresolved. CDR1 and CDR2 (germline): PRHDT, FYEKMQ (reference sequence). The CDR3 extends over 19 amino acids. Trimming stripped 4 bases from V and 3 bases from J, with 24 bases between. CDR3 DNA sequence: TGTGCCAGCAGCTCAAATTCGCTGGGCAGACCTCCCTCTAATGAAAAACTGTTTTTT. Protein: CASSSNSLGRPPSNEKLFF.

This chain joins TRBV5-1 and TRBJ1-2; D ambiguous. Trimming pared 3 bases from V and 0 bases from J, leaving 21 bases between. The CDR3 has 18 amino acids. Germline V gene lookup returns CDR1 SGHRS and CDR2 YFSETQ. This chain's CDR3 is CASSYGRAGFQANYGYTF. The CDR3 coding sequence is TGCGCCAGCAGCTACGGGAGGGCCGGATTCCAAGCTAACTATGGCTACACCTTC.

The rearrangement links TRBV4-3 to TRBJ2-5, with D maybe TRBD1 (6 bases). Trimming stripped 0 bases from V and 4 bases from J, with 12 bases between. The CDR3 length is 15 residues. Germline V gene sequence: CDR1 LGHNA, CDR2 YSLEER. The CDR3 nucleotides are TGCGCCAGCAGCCAAGATCAGGGCAGGGGAGAGACCCAGTACTTC. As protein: CASSQDQGRGETQYF.

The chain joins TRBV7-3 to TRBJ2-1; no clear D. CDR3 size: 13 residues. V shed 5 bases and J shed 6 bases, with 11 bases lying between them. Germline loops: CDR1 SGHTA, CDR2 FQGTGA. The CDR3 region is CASSIVVSNEQFF. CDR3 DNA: TGTGCCAGCAGCATAGTGGTCTCCAATGAGCAGTTCTTC.

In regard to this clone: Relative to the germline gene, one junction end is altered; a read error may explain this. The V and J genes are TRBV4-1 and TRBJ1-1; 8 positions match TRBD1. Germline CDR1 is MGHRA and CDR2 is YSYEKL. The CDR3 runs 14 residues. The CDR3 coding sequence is TGCGCCAGCAGCCATGTAACAGGGGGGACTGAAGCTTCCTTT. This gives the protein CASSHVTGGTEASF.

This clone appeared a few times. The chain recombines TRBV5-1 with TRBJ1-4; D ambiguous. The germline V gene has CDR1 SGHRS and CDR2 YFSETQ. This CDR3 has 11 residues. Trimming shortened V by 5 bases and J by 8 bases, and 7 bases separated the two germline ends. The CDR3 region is CASSSGEKLFF. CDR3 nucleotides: TGCGCCAGCAGTTCGGGGGAAAAACTGTTTTTT.

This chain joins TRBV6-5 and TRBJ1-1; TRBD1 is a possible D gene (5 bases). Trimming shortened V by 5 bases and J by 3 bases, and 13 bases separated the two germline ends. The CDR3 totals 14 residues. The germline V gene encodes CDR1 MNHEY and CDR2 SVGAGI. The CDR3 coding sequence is TGTGCCAGCAGTCAACGGGGGTATGACACTGAAGCTTTCTTT. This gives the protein CASSQRGYDTEAFF.

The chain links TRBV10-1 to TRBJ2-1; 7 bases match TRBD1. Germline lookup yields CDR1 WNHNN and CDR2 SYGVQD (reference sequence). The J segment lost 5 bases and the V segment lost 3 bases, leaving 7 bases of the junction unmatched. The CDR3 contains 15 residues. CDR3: CASSDPGTANNEQFF. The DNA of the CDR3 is TGCGCCAGCAGTGACCCCGGGACAGCTAACAATGAGCAGTTCTTC.

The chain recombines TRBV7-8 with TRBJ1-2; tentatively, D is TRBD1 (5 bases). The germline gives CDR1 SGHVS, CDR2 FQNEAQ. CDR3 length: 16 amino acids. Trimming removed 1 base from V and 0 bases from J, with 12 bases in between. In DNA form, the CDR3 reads TGTGCCAGCAGCTTAGGCGGGGGGACCGCTAACTATGGCTACACCTTC. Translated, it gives CASSLGGGTANYGYTF.

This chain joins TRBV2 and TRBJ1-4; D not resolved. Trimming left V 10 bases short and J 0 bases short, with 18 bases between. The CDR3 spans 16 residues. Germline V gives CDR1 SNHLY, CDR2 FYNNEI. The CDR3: CAIRGSSGATNEKLFF. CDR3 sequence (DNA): TGTGCCATCCGCGGATCAAGCGGTGCAACTAATGAAAAACTGTTTTTT. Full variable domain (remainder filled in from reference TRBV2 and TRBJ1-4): EPEVTQTPSHQVTQMGQEVILRCVPISNHLYFYWYRQILGQKVEFLVSFYNNEISEKSEIFDDQFSVERPDGSNFTLKIRSTKLEDSAMYFCAIRGSSGATNEKLFFGSGTQLSVL.